The 12 T cell receptor beta chains below all came from one sample that was sequenced in a study of CD8 T cells in Susac syndrome. Reverse transcription of about 0.5 to 1 ug RNA used random hexamers. In TCRdb, the immunoSEQ multiplex PCR reads were re-called with MiXCR into one record per CDR3 protein. The sample comprises 180,000 or so distinct CDR3 sequences, around 94% of which are singletons, and over 0.12% rests with the top ten. Sequencing was performed on CD4+ T cells from PBMCs. All receptors come from a human donor in good health.

The rearrangement joins TRBV7-9 to TRBJ2-7, with 9 bases that match TRBD1. CDR1 SEHNR and CDR2 FQNEAQ come from the germline V gene (reference sequence). After removal of 3 bases from V and 6 bases from J, the junction contained 6 bases not matched to a gene. The CDR3 runs 14 residues. CDR3 amino acids: CASSFRTGEGEQYF. The CDR3 bases are TGTGCCAGCAGCTTCCGGACAGGGGAGGGCGAGCAGTACTTC.

The gene calls are TRBV29-1 and TRBJ1-1; D is uncertain. This CDR3 is 14 amino acids long. Trimming cost V 2 bases and J 0 bases, with 10 bases left between them. Germline loops: CDR1 SQVTM, CDR2 ANQGSEA. The CDR3 spells CSVELRVMNTEAFF. The CDR3 nucleotides are TGCAGCGTTGAATTACGGGTCATGAACACTGAAGCTTTCTTT.

The V call is TRBV23-1, the J call TRBJ2-7; D gene ambiguous. TRBV23-1 qualifies as an ORF whose function is uncertain. V lost 0 bases and J 2 bases, leaving 14 bases between the germline ends. The CDR3 is made up of 16 amino acids. The CDR3 loop is CASSQSSVSGPYEQYF. In DNA form, the CDR3 reads TGCGCCAGCAGTCAATCCTCGGTCTCCGGCCCCTACGAGCAGTACTTC.

This clonotype was counted once. J is TRBJ2-1 and V is TRBV5-1, with D tentatively TRBD2 (6 bases). Looked up from germline, CDR1 is SGHRS and CDR2 is YFSETQ. There are 13 residues in the CDR3. V lost 2 bases to trimming and J lost 5 bases, with 8 bases between them. The CDR3 sequence is CASSLGGDNEQFF. The CDR3 DNA follows: TGCGCCAGCAGCTTAGGCGGGGACAATGAGCAGTTCTTC.

The chain combines TRBV2 with TRBJ2-5; D could derive from TRBD1 or TRBD2 (5 bases each). Germline assignment: CDR1 SNHLY and CDR2 FYNNEI. Trimming shortened V by 4 bases and J by 5 bases, and 14 bases separated the two germline ends. This CDR3 is built from 14 residues. The CDR3 region is CASSASEGRETQYF. The CDR3 DNA sequence: TGTGCCAGCAGTGCCTCCGAGGGGCGGGAGACCCAGTACTTC.

V gene TRBV2 combines with J gene TRBJ2-1, with D possibly matching TRBD1 (6 bases). Per the germline V gene, CDR1 is SNHLY and CDR2 is FYNNEI. Deletions cut 3 bases from V and 14 bases from J, with 11 bases between. The CDR3 consists of 11 residues. The CDR3, as DNA: TGTGCCAGCAGTGACCAGGGACATGAGTTCTTC. Its translation is CASSDQGHEFF.

The chain combines TRBV23-1 with TRBJ2-7; D is ambiguous. TRBV23-1 is noted as an ORF with a role that remains uncertain. The CDR3 covers 14 residues. Deletions cut 11 bases from V and 3 bases from J, with 20 bases between. CDR3 sequence reads: CAGKIVDGYYEQYF. The CDR3 DNA reads TGCGCCGGAAAAATCGTGGACGGATACTACGAGCAGTACTTC.

The chain recombines TRBV5-1 with TRBJ2-5, with 8 bases matching TRBD2. CDR3 length equals 15 residues. Germline V CDR1 and CDR2: SGHRS, YFSETQ. V gave up 4 bases and J gave up 0 bases; unmatched junction bases: 5. The CDR3 reads CASSTSGGNQETQYF. In DNA form, the CDR3 reads TGCGCCAGCAGCACGTCGGGGGGGAACCAAGAGACCCAGTACTTC.

The V call is TRBV6-2 or TRBV6-3, the J call TRBJ2-1; 9 bases align to TRBD2. The germline V gene has CDR1 MNHEY and CDR2 SVGEGT. The trim removed 7 bases at V and 5 bases at J, leaving 9 bases unmatched. The CDR3 runs 15 residues. This CDR3 reads CASNKVAGANNEQFF. The CDR3 DNA reads TGTGCCAGCAACAAAGTAGCGGGGGCAAACAATGAGCAGTTCTTC.

The V and J genes are TRBV30 and TRBJ2-3; D may be TRBD1 (6 bases). CDR3 length equals 13 residues. Germline loops: CDR1 GTSNPN, CDR2 SVGIG (reference sequence). V lost 2 bases, J lost 1 base, and 7 bases lay in between. The CDR3 DNA reads as TGTGCCTGGAGTCACAGGGGCACAGATACGCAGTATTTT. Protein product: CAWSHRGTDTQYF. Full variable domain (remainder filled in from reference TRBV30 and TRBJ2-3): SQTIHQWPATLVQPVGSPLSLECTVEGTSNPNLYWYRQAAGRGLQLLFYSVGIGQISSEVPQNLSASRPQDRQFILSSKKLLLSDSGFYLCAWSHRGTDTQYFGPGTRLTVL.

CDR3 in amino acids: CASSNPGPPYEQYF. CDR3 DNA sequence: TGTGCCAGCAGCAACCCGGGCCCCCCGTACGAGCAGTACTTC. J is TRBJ2-7 and V is TRBV28; D gene ambiguous. The CDR3 runs 14 residues. Per the germline V gene, CDR1 is MDHEN and CDR2 is SYDVKM. Trimming shortened V by 6 bases and J by 4 bases, and 16 bases separated the two germline ends.

The chain combines TRBV4-3 with TRBJ2-3; no reliable D call. The CDR3 extends over 15 amino acids. Trimming removed 0 bases from V and 0 bases from J, with 7 bases in between. Germline values: CDR1 LGHNA, CDR2 YSLEER. The CDR3 bases are TGCGCCAGCAGCCAAGAGAGCCGTAGCACAGATACGCAGTATTTT. It translates to CASSQESRSTDTQYF.